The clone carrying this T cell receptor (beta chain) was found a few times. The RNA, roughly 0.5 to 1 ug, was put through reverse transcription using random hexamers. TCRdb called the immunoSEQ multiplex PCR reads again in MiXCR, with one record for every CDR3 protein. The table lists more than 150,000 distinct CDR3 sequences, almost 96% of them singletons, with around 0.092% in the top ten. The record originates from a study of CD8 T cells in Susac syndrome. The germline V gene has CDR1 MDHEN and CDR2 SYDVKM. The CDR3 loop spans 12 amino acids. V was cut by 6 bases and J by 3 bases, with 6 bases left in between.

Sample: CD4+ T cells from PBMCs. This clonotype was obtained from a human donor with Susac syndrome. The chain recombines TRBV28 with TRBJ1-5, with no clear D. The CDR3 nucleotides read TGTGCCAGCAGGGGCTCCAATCAGCCCCAGCATTTT. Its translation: CASRGSNQPQHF.